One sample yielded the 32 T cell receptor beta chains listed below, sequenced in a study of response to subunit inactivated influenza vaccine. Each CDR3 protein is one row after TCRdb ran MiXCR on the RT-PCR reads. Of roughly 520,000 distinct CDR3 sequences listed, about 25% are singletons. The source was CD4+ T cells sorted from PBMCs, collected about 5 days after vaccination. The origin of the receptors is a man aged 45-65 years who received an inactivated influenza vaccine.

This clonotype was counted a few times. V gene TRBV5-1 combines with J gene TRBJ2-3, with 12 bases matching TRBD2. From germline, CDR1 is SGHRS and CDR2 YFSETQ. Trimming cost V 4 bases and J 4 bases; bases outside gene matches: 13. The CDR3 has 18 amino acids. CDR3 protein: CASSPQTYLAGGPDTQYF. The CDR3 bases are TGCGCCAGCAGCCCACAAACGTACCTAGCGGGGGGGCCAGATACGCAGTATTTT.

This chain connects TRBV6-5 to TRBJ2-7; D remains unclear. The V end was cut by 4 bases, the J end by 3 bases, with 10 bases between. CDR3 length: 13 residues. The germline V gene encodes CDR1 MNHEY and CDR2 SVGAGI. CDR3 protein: CASSWSTYYEQYF. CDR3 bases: TGTGCCAGCAGTTGGAGCACATACTACGAGCAGTACTTC.

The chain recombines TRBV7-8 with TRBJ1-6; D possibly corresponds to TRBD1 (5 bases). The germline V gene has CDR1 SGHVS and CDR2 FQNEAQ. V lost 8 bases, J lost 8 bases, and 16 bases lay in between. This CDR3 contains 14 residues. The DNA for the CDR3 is TGTGCCAGCCGGCGGGGGTTAAGTGATTCACCCCTCCACTTT. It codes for CASRRGLSDSPLHF.

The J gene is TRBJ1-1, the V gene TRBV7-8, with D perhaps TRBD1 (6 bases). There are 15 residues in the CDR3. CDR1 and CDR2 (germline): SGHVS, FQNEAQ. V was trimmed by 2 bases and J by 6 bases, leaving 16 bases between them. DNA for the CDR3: TGTGCCAGCAGCTTAAGGGGGGGGCTGGTCGCTGAAGCTTTCTTT. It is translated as CASSLRGGLVAEAFF.

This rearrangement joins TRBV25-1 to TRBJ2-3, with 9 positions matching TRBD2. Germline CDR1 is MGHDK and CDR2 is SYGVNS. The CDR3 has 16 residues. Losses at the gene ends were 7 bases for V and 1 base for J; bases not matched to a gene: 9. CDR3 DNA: TGTGCCAGCAAGGCCGGGGCGGGAGGGGGCACAGATACGCAGTATTTT. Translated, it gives CASKAGAGGGTDTQYF.

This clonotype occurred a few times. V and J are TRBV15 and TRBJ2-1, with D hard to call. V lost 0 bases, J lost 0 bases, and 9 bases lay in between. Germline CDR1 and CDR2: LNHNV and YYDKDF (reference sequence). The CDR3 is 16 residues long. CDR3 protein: CATSRDMASSYNEQFF. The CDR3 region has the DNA TGTGCCACCAGCAGAGATATGGCTAGCTCCTACAATGAGCAGTTCTTC.

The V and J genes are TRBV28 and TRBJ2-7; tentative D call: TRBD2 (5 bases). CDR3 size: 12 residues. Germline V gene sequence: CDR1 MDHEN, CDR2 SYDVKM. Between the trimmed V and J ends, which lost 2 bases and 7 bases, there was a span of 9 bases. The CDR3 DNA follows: TGTGCCAGCAGTTTAACCGGGAATGAGCAGTACTTC. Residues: CASSLTGNEQYF.

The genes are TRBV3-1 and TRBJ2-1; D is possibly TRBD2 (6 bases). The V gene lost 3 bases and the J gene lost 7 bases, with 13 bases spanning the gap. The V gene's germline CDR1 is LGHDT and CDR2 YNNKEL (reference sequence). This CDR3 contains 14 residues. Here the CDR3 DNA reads TGTGCCAGCAGCCAGGGCCGACTAGGGAATGAGCAGTTCTTC. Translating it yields CASSQGRLGNEQFF.

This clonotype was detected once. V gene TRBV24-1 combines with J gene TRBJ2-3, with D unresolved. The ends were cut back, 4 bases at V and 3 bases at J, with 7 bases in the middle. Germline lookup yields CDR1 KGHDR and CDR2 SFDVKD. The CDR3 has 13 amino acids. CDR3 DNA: TGTGCCACCAGTGAACCCGGTACAGATACGCAGTATTTT. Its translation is CATSEPGTDTQYF.

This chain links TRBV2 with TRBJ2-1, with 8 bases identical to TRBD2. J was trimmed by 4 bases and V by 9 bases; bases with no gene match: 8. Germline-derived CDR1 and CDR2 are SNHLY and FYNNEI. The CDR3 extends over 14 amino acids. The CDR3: CASNLLAEYNEQFF. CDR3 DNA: TGTGCCAGTAACTTACTAGCGGAGTACAATGAGCAGTTCTTC.

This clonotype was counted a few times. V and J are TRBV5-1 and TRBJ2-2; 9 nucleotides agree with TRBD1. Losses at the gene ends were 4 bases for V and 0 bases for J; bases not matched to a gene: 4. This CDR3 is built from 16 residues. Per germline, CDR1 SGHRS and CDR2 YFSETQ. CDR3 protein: CASSTGTGPNTGELFF. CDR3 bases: TGCGCCAGCAGCACCGGGACAGGGCCGAACACCGGGGAGCTGTTTTTT.

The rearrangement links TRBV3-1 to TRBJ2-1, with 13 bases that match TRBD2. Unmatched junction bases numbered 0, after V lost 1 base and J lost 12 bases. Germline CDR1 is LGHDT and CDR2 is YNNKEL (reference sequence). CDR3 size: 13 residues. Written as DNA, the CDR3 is TGTGCCAGCAGCCAAGGGACTAGCGGGAGGCAGTTCTTC. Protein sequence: CASSQGTSGRQFF.

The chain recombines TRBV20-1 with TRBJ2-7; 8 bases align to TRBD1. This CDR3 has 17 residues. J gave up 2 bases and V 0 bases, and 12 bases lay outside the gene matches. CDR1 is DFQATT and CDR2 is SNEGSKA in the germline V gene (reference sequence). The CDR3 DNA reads TGCAGTGCTAGAGACGTTTACGGACAGGGTAGGGCCTACGAGCAGTACTTC. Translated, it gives CSARDVYGQGRAYEQYF.

The CDR3 reads CASSRPGLLQETQYF. CDR3 bases: TGTGCCAGCAGCAGACCGGGACTACTTCAAGAGACCCAGTACTTC. The chain uses TRBV11-1 and TRBJ2-5, with 7 bases lining up with TRBD2. Unmatched junction bases numbered 8, after V lost 5 bases and J lost 2 bases. Germline V gene data show CDR1 as SGHAT and CDR2 as FQDESV (reference sequence). The CDR3 contains 15 residues.

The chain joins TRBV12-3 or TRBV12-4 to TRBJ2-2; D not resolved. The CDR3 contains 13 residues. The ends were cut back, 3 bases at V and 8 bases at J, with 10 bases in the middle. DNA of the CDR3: TGTGCCAGCAGTTTGAGGCCCCTGGGGGAGCTGTTTTTT. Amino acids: CASSLRPLGELFF.

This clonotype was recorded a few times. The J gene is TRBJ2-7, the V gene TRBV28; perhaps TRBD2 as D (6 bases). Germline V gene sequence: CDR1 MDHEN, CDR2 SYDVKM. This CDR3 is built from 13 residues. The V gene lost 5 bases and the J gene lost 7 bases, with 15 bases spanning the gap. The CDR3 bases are TGTGCCAGCAGTCGACTAGACCCTAAAGAGCAGTACTTC. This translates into CASSRLDPKEQYF. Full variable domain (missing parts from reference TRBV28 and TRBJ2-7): DVKVTQSSRYLVKRTGEKVFLECVQDMDHENMFWYRQDPGLGLRLIYFSYDVKMKEKGDIPEGYSVSREKKERFSLILESASTNQTSMYLCASSRLDPKEQYFGPGTRLTVT.

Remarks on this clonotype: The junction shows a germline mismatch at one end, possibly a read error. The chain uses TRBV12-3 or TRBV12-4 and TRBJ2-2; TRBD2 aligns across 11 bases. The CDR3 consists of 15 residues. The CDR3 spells CASSIAGGLAGELFF. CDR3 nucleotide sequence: TGTGCCAGCAGTATAGCGGGAGGGCTGGCCGGGGAGCTTTTTTTT.

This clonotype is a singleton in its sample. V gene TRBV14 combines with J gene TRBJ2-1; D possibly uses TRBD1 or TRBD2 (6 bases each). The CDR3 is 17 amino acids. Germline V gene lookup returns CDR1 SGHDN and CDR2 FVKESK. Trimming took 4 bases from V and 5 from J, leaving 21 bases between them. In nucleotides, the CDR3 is TGTGCCAGCAGCCCAGGGGCGGGGCTAGCCTCAAACAATGAGCAGTTCTTC. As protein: CASSPGAGLASNNEQFF.

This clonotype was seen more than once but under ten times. The chain's CDR3 is CSARRGGMGETQYF. CDR3 in DNA: TGCAGTGCTAGGAGAGGGGGGATGGGAGAGACCCAGTACTTC. The V and J genes are TRBV20-1 and TRBJ2-5; D may correspond to TRBD1 or TRBD2 (6 bases each). CDR1 and CDR2 from the germline V gene are DFQATT and SNEGSKA (reference sequence). The CDR3 consists of 14 residues. V was cut by 3 bases and J by 4 bases, with 15 bases left in between.

The CDR3 DNA is TGCAGTGCTAGATGGCTAGCGGGGGGAGAGACCCAGTACTTC. Its protein is CSARWLAGGETQYF. This sequence joins TRBV20-1 and TRBJ2-5, with 11 bases identical to TRBD2. The CDR3 length is 14 residues. V trimming: 2 bases; J trimming: 4 bases; junction bases outside the gene matches: 3. Germline assignment: CDR1 DFQATT and CDR2 SNEGSKA (reference sequence).

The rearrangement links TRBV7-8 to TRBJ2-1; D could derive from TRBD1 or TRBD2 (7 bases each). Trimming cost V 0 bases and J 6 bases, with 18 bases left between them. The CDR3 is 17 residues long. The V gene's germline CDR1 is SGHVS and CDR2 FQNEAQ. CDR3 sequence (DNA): TGTGCCAGCAGCTTAGCGCGCTTTCCAGGGGGGGGCAATGAGCAGTTCTTC. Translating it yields CASSLARFPGGGNEQFF. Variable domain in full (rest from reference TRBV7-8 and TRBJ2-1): GAGVSQSPRYKVAKRGQDVALRCDPISGHVSLFWYQQALGQGPEFLTYFQNEAQLDKSGLPSDRFFAERPEGSVSTLKIQRTQQEDSAVYLCASSLARFPGGGNEQFFGPGTRLTVL.

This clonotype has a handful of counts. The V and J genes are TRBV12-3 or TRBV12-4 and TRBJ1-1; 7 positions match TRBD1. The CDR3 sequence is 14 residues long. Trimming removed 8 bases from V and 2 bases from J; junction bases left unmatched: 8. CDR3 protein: CASALQGPNTEAFF. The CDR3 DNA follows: TGTGCCAGCGCGTTACAGGGGCCTAACACTGAAGCTTTCTTT.

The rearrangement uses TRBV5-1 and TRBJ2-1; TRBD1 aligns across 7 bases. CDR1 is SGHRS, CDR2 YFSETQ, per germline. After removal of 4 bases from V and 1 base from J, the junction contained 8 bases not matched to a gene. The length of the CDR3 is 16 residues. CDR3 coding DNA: TGCGCCAGCAGCACCTCCGGGACAGCTTCCTACAATGAGCAGTTCTTC. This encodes CASSTSGTASYNEQFF.

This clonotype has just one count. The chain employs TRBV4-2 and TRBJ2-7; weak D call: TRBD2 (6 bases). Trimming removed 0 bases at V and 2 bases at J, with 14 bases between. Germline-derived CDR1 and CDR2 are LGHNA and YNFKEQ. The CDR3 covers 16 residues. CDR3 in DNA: TGTGCCAGCAGCCAAGATCCAGCGGGCTGGGCCTACGAGCAGTACTTC. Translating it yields CASSQDPAGWAYEQYF.

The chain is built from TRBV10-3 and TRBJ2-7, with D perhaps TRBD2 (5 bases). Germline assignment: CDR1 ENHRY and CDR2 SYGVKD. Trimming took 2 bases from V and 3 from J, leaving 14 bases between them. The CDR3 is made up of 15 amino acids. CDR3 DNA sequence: TGTGCCATCAGTGAGCCCCGAGAGGGCGTCTACGAGCAGTACTTC. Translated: CAISEPREGVYEQYF.

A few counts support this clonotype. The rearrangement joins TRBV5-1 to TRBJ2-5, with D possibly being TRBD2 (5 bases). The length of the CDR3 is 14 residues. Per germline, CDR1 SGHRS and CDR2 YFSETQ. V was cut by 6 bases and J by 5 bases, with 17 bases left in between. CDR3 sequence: CASNNPGVGETQYF. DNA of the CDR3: TGCGCCAGCAACAACCCCGGGGTCGGGGAGACCCAGTACTTC.

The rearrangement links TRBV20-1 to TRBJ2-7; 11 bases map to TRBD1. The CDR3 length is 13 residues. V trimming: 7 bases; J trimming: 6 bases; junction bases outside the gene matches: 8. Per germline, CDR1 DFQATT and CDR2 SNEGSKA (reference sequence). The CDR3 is CSGMDRGLSEQYF. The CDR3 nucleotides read TGCAGTGGGATGGACAGGGGGCTAAGCGAGCAGTACTTC.

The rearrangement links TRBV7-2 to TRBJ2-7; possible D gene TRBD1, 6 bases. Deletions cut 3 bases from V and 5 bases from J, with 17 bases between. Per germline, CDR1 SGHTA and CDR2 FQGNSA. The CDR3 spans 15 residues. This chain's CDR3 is CASSFDRSFLHEQYF. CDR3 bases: TGTGCCAGCAGCTTTGACAGGTCATTCCTCCACGAGCAGTACTTC.

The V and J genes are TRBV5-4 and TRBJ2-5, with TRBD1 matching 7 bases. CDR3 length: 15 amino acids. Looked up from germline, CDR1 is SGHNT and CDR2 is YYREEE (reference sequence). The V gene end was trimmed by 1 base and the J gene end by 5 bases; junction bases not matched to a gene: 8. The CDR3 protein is CASSLKEGAGETQYF. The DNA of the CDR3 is TGTGCCAGCAGCTTGAAAGAGGGGGCGGGTGAGACCCAGTACTTC.

CDR3 sequence reads: CASSLEGGAMGYTF. The CDR3, as DNA: TGTGCCAGCAGCTTGGAAGGGGGCGCCATGGGCTACACCTTC. The chain carries TRBV5-6 and TRBJ1-2; 7 bases fit TRBD1. Losses at the gene ends were 0 bases for V and 8 bases for J; bases not matched to a gene: 7. CDR3 size: 14 residues. Germline assignment: CDR1 SGHDT and CDR2 YYEEEE.

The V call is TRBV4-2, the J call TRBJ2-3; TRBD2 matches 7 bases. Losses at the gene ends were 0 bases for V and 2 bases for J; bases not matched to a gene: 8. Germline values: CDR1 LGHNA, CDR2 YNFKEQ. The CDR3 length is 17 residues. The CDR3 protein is CASSQDGGGEITDTQYF. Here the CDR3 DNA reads TGTGCCAGCAGCCAAGACGGCGGGGGAGAAATCACAGATACGCAGTATTTT.

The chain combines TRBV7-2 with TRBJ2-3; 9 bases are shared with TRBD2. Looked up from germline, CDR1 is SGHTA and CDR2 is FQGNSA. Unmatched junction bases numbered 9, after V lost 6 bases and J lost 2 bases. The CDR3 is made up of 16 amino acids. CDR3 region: CASRPYSGGFTDTQYF. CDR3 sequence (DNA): TGTGCCAGCAGACCGTATAGCGGGGGTTTCACAGATACGCAGTATTTT.